This T cell receptor beta chain originates from a study of response to subunit inactivated influenza vaccine. Comments on this clonotype: Its antigen is currently unknown.

Study results and limitations: Authors suggested that a seasonal influenza vaccination recruits few new T cells each time.

Between the trimmed V and J ends, which lost 2 bases and 4 bases, there was a span of 12 bases. The CDR3 runs 15 residues. From germline, CDR1 is MDHEN and CDR2 SYDVKM. TCRdb ran MiXCR on the RT-PCR reads and lists one entry per CDR3 protein. The sample has roughly 700,000 distinct CDR3 sequences; around 14% are singletons. Here the sequenced sample was PBMCs from blood, taken approximately 15 days before vaccination. The receptor's source is a middle-aged man who received an inactivated influenza vaccine. V is TRBV28 and J is TRBJ1-3; maybe TRBD1 (5 bases). CDR3 DNA sequence: TGTGCCAGCAGTTTACAGGGTTTAAAAGGAAACACCATATATTTT. It is translated as CASSLQGLKGNTIYF.